A single T cell receptor beta chain is shown here with its context. Antigen specificity is unknown. This entry belongs to a study of long-term antiretroviral therapy in people with HIV. The libraries were made with immunoSEQ v3.0 at survey level. Per-sample targets for sequencing were roughly 35,000-55,000 T-cell genomes. Sequencing was performed with immunoSEQ multiplex PCR; in TCRdb, only in-frame clones are kept and a portion is missing. There are fewer than 45,000 clones in the sample; roughly 82% occur only once, and around 14% lies in the top ten. This CDR3 spans 16 amino acids. Per the germline V gene, CDR1 is SGHDN and CDR2 is FVKESK. With 2 bases removed from V and 4 bases from J, the gap between germline ends came to 12 bases. Points from the study as a whole: Clones that expanded before ART (that is, prior to treatment) dominated the repertoire at all time points. No data were available on ART adherence, viral resistance or therapy changes.

The samples comprised roughly 1-11 million cryopreserved PBMC ahead of DNA extraction. The clonotype comes from a man between 18 and 35 years old with HIV. This specimen was unsorted PBMCs, taken 0.3 years after starting antiretroviral therapy. This sequence joins TRBV14 and TRBJ2-6, with D uncertain. This CDR3 is CASSQHGWSGANVLTF. The CDR3 DNA sequence: TGTGCCAGCAGCCAACACGGGTGGTCCGGGGCCAACGTCCTGACTTTC.